This T cell receptor (beta chain) was documented in a study of cytomegalovirus exposure and HLA in healthy donors. Study-level results: Exclusion applied to some V segments, including TRBV6-2 and TRBV6-3, as they were indistinguishable. For most TCR beta V segments, an earlier analysis put the productive rate at about 87% or about 30% of the time.

This clone was seen a single time. Its antigen is still unknown. Primers included in the PCR were 60 Vbeta and 13 Jbeta primers. Clones were sequenced by immunoSEQ multiplex PCR, and TCRdb holds only the in-frame ones, with some missing. The data hold 75,000 to 100,000 clones, with 73% observed a single time. Germline assignment: CDR1 LNHDA and CDR2 SQIVND (reference sequence). The CDR3 sequence is 13 residues long. The ends were cut back, 6 bases at V and 0 bases at J, with 8 bases in the middle. The chain joins TRBV19 to TRBJ2-5; maybe TRBD2 (6 bases). The material sequenced was PBMCs. The receptor comes from a man in his forties in good health and CMV-seronegative. The CDR3 bases are TGTGCCAGTAGCCGGGGGTACCAAGAGACCCAGTACTTC. It yields the protein CASSRGYQETQYF.